The 11 T cell receptor beta chains presented below share a single source sample, sequenced in a study of metastatic and nonmetastatic thyroid tumors. Every patient underwent thyroid surgery untreated. TCRdb called clones again from the PCR reads with MiXCR. Of thousands of clones in the sample, approximately 19% were seen once. Sequencing was done on a sample of adjacent normal tissue. The receptors were sampled from a male donor with papillary thyroid cancer or a benign thyroid nodule (not recorded which). Some clones in this sample may be carry-over from other donors' samples.

This clone counts as medium-sized (0.01 to 0.1%). This chain connects TRBV19 to TRBJ1-1, with D possibly TRBD1 on 6 matching bases. The ends were cut back, 3 bases at V and 5 bases at J, with 22 bases in the middle. This CDR3 has 17 amino acids. The germline V gene has CDR1 LNHDA and CDR2 SQIVND (reference sequence). CDR3 bases: TGTGCCAGTAGTATCCCCCCACGAGGTAGGGGGGAGACTGAAGCTTTCTTT. Translated: CASSIPPRGRGETEAFF. Using reference TRBV19 and TRBJ1-1 for the parts outside the CDR3, the full variable domain is DGGITQSPKYLFRKEGQNVTLSCEQNLNHDAMYWYRQDPGQGLRLIYYSQIVNDFQKGDIAEGYSVSREKKESFPLTVTSAQKNPTAFYLCASSIPPRGRGETEAFFGQGTRLTVV.

This clone is labeled as medium-sized. The chain recombines TRBV28 with TRBJ2-7, with D tentatively TRBD1 (5 bases). The V end was cut by 5 bases, the J end by 6 bases, with 11 bases between. This CDR3 comprises 12 residues. The germline CDR1 and CDR2 sequences are MDHEN and SYDVKM. CDR3 region: CASSPQVREQYF. In DNA, the CDR3 is TGTGCCAGCAGTCCACAGGTCCGCGAGCAGTACTTC.

By share, this clone counts as medium-sized. The chain has TRBV20-1 and TRBJ2-7, with D perhaps TRBD2 (6 bases). V was pared by 5 bases and J by 5 bases, with 28 bases between. Germline-derived CDR1 and CDR2 are DFQATT and SNEGSKA (reference sequence). The CDR3 spans 17 residues. In nucleotides, the CDR3 is TGCAGTGCTTCTACTGCCGGGGACTCCTACGAGGGCGACGAGCAGTACTTC. Its protein product is CSASTAGDSYEGDEQYF.

Ten or more counts support this clone. The chain carries TRBV20-1 and TRBJ1-5, with 8 bases fitting TRBD1. J lost 0 bases, V lost 6 bases, and 7 bases had no gene match. The length of the CDR3 is 15 residues. Germline assignment: CDR1 DFQATT and CDR2 SNEGSKA (reference sequence). Here the CDR3 reads CSAPDRANSNQPQHF. The DNA of the CDR3 is TGCAGTGCACCGGACAGGGCAAATAGCAATCAGCCCCAGCATTTT.

Concerning this clone itself: The junction departs from germline at one end; a sequencing error may be responsible. The chain has TRBV28 and TRBJ1-2; TRBD1 agrees at 9 bases. This CDR3 has 13 residues. CDR1 is MDHEN, CDR2 SYDVKM, per germline. The CDR3 reads CSSSAGQGDGYTF. The CDR3 DNA is TGTTCCAGCAGTGCGGGACAGGGAGATGGCTACACCTTC.

This clone has only a few counts. A much larger clone lies a single base off, so this may be a read error. The rearrangement joins TRBV6-1 to TRBJ1-2, with 7 bases matching TRBD1. V dropped 6 bases and J dropped 7; count of bases not matched to a gene: 17. CDR1 and CDR2 from the germline V gene are MNHNS and SASEGT. The CDR3 loop spans 16 amino acids. This chain's CDR3 is CASRLGVGTVKPGYTF. Here the CDR3 DNA reads TGTGCCAGCAGACTTGGAGTAGGGACAGTGAAACCTGGCTACACCTTC.

DNA of the CDR3: TGCGCCAGCAGCGTATTGCGGGGGGGCGGTGAGCAGTTCTTC. The encoded protein is CASSVLRGGGEQFF. The chain recombines TRBV5-1 with TRBJ2-1; 9 nucleotides line up with TRBD2. After removal of 4 bases from V and 9 bases from J, the junction contained 8 bases not matched to a gene. The CDR3 spans 14 residues. CDR1 and CDR2 (germline): SGHRS, YFSETQ.

The genes are TRBV20-1 and TRBJ1-1, with 9 positions matching TRBD1. Germline loops: CDR1 DFQATT, CDR2 SNEGSKA (reference sequence). Unmatched junction bases numbered 5, after V lost 8 bases and J lost 4 bases. This CDR3 is 12 amino acids long. The CDR3 DNA reads as TGCAGTCCACAGGGGGCGGGCACTGAAGCTTTCTTT. Protein: CSPQGAGTEAFF.

There are many counts of this clone. A much larger clone differs from this one at a single base, so this may be a read error. The V and J genes are TRBV24-1 and TRBJ2-5; perhaps D is TRBD1 or TRBD2 (6 bases each). This CDR3 is built from 14 residues. Germline V lookup: CDR1 KGHDR, CDR2 SFDVKD. The CDR3 DNA follows: TGTGCCACCAGGCCCCGGGGGCCTCAAGAGACCCAGCACTTC. This encodes CATRPRGPQETQHF.

J is TRBJ2-7 and V is TRBV20-1; 9 bases agree with TRBD1. In germline, CDR1 is DFQATT, CDR2 SNEGSKA (reference sequence). V shed 3 bases and J 12 bases; nucleotides not matched to a gene: 15. The CDR3 loop spans 14 amino acids. CDR3 in DNA: TGCAGTGCTAGTGTACAGGGGGCCCCAGGTGTTCCGTACTTC. This encodes CSASVQGAPGVPYF.

This clone was observed at least ten times. A much more abundant neighbour one base away suggests this may be a read error. The identical CDR3 is also encoded by other nucleotide sequences in the sample. V is TRBV5-1 and J is TRBJ2-3; 7 bases align to TRBD1. The CDR3 has 14 amino acids. CDR1 is SGHRS and CDR2 is YFSETQ in the germline V gene. V was pared by 3 bases and J by 1 base, with 2 bases of the junction left unmatched. The CDR3 loop reads CASSSGQGTDTQYF. The CDR3 DNA reads as TGCGCCAGCAGCTCAGGACAGGGCACAGATACGCAGTATTTT.